Here is one TCR beta chain with its context. This sample was taken from a study of blood T cell repertoires in COVID-19. Study-level background: From the United States, Italy and Spain came samples of acute and convalescent COVID-19. T cells, B-cell-depleted T cells, or PBMCs provided the cDNA or gDNA that served as material.

Per the original data handling: Amplifying reference gene primers gave estimates of nucleated cell counts. Data came from immunoSEQ multiplex PCR; TCRdb stores just in-frame clones and leaves some out. V, J and clone size are those of that table, while D and trimming were read from the DNA. The sample records roughly 110,000 clones, 71% being singletons. The V gene's germline CDR1 is SGHRS and CDR2 YFSETQ. V lost 3 bases to trimming and J lost 0 bases; unmatched junction nucleotides: 6. The CDR3 loop spans 16 amino acids. The clonotype comes from a human donor with acute or convalescent COVID-19. The donor label of this sample is uncertain. Sequencing was carried out using peripheral blood. The rearrangement joins TRBV5-1 to TRBJ2-7; TRBD1 aligns across 10 bases. The CDR3 reads CASSSRGDRGSYEQYF. The CDR3 DNA sequence: TGCGCCAGCAGCTCCCGGGGGGACAGGGGCTCCTACGAGCAGTACTTC.